This T cell receptor (beta chain) derives from a study of blood T cell repertoires in COVID-19. Turning to the study itself: Specimens from acute and convalescent COVID-19 originated in the United States, Italy and Spain. Sources were T cells, B-cell-depleted T cells, or PBMCs; the material itself was cDNA or gDNA.

Trimming removed 3 bases at V and 0 bases at J, with 4 bases between. This CDR3 is built from 13 residues. Germline V lookup: CDR1 KGHSH, CDR2 LQKENI. Source study methods: Reference gene primer amplification gave nucleated cell count estimates. Sequencing used immunoSEQ multiplex PCR; TCRdb keeps in-frame clones, though not all of them. That table supplies the V and J calls and clone size; D and trimming were determined from the DNA. The sample contains 80,000 or so clones, roughly 89% of which appear only once. This sequence originates from a man aged 50 to 59 with acute or convalescent COVID-19. The sequenced material came from peripheral blood. V gene TRBV18 combines with J gene TRBJ2-3; D gene ambiguous. DNA for the CDR3: TGTGCCAGCTCACCCTCTAGCACAGATACGCAGTATTTT. As protein: CASSPSSTDTQYF.